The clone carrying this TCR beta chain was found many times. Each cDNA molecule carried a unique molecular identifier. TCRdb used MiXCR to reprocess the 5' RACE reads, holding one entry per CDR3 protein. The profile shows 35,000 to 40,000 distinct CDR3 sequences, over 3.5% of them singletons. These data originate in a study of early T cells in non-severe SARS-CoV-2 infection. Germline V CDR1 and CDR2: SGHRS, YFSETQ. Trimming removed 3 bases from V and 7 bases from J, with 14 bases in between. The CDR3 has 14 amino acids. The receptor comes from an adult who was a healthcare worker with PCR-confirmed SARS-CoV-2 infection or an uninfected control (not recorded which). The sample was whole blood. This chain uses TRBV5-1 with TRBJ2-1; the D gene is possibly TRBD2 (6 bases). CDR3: CASSSTAEGNEQFF. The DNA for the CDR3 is TGCGCCAGCAGCTCAACGGCGGAGGGGAATGAGCAGTTCTTC.